This TCR beta chain came from a study of blood T cell repertoires in COVID-19. Background on the study: Collection of acute and convalescent COVID-19 samples took place in the United States, Italy and Spain. The analysed material was cDNA or gDNA that came from T cells, B-cell-depleted T cells, or PBMCs.

Per the germline V gene, CDR1 is LGHNA and CDR2 is YSLEER. J was trimmed by 2 bases and V by 0 bases; bases with no gene match: 3. This CDR3 is 15 amino acids long. Per the authors' pipeline: Reference gene primer amplification yielded estimated nucleated cell counts. Assay: immunoSEQ multiplex PCR; the TCRdb copy retains only in-frame clones and omits some. The V and J calls and the clone size are those of that table, but D and trimming were determined from the DNA. The sample lists about 33,000 clones, around 83% occurring once. The clonotype was recovered from a human donor in a cohort sampled during active COVID-19. The specimen sequenced was peripheral blood. The rearrangement joins TRBV4-3 to TRBJ2-7; 8 bases match TRBD2. The CDR3 loop reads CASSQDQRGPYEQYF. The CDR3 DNA is TGCGCCAGCAGCCAAGACCAGCGGGGGCCCTACGAGCAGTACTTC.